Listed below are T cell receptor beta chains from one sample, sequenced in a study of blood T cells in healthy people across ages. TCRdb independently ran MiXCR on the 5' RACE reads; one entry per CDR3 protein. Of 800,000 to 950,000 distinct CDR3 sequences in the sample, about 29% were seen once. The same sample was also studied in work on T cells of mothers and their children.

The source material was blood. These TCRs come from a woman between 35 and 50 years old in good health. The CDR3 runs from the conserved cysteine through the conserved F or W. The D gene is left open where the match is weak. Rows give clone size only sometimes, using once, few, many, or a class for an expanded clone.

j_call clone_size d_call v_call cdr3_nt cdr3_aa
TRBJ2-5 . TRBD2 TRBV5-1 TGCGCCAGCAGCTTGTCGGGAGGGGTCGTAGGAGAGACCCAGTACTTC CASSLSGGVVGETQYF
TRBJ2-1 . TRBD1 TRBV7-2 TGTGCCAGCAGCTCCCGACAGGGGACCAATGAGCAGTTCTTC CASSSRQGTNEQFF
TRBJ2-1 many . TRBV20-1 TGCAGTGCTAGTAGGGGGGGCTCCTACAATGAGCAGTTCTTC CSASRGGSYNEQFF
TRBJ2-5 many . TRBV20-1 TGCAGTGCTAGAGGAACAGGGTTGGGAGAGACCCAGTACTTC CSARGTGLGETQYF
TRBJ2-7 many . TRBV20-1 TGCAGTGCTAGAGATGTAGACAGGTCCTACGAGCAGTACTTC CSARDVDRSYEQYF
TRBJ1-2 few TRBD1 TRBV4-2 TGTGCCAGCAGCCGTGACAGGGGGAGCTACACCTTC CASSRDRGSYTF
TRBJ2-3 . . TRBV27 TGTGCCAGCAGCCCTACAGGTAGCGCGGGGGATACGCAGTATTTT CASSPTGSAGDTQYF
TRBJ1-2 . TRBD1 TRBV20-1 TGCAGTGCTAGGACCCCGGGGACAGGGGATGGCTACACCTTC CSARTPGTGDGYTF
TRBJ1-4 . . TRBV5-1 TGCGCCAGCAGCTCCAGGGCTAATGAAAAACTGTTTTTT CASSSRANEKLFF
TRBJ1-4 many . TRBV20-1 TGCAGTGCTACCTTGGGGAGCTCAACTAATGAAAAACTGTTTTTT CSATLGSSTNEKLFF
TRBJ1-2 . . TRBV9 TGTGCCAGCAGCGCCTCAGGGGCCTTCTATGGCTACACCTTC CASSASGAFYGYTF
TRBJ2-3 once TRBD2 TRBV2 TGTGCCAGCAGTAAGGCAGCGGGGAGCACAGATACGCAGTATTTT CASSKAAGSTDTQYF
TRBJ1-1 . . TRBV7-9 TGTGCCAGCAGCCAAGACGGGTACACTGAAGCTTTCTTT CASSQDGYTEAFF
TRBJ2-7 . TRBD2 TRBV27 TGTGCCAGCAGTTTATCGTCGGGAGGACGCTACGAGCAGTACTTC CASSLSSGGRYEQYF
TRBJ1-3 . . TRBV5-1 TGCGCCAGCAGACCACAGGGTGACTCTGGAAACACCATATATTTT CASRPQGDSGNTIYF
TRBJ2-7 many . TRBV7-3 TGTGCCAGCAGCCCTGGGACGGGGTACTACGAGCAGTACTTC CASSPGTGYYEQYF
TRBJ2-5 . . TRBV7-2 TGTGCCAGTAGCACACCTGGTCCTGGCGGCCAAGAGACCCAGTACTTC CASSTPGPGGQETQYF
TRBJ1-2 . TRBD1 TRBV7-3 TGTGCCAGCAGCGATGGGGACAGGGGCTATGGCTACACCTTC CASSDGDRGYGYTF
TRBJ2-3 . TRBD1 TRBV11-2 TGTGCCAGCAGCGAAATGCGACAGGGTTTTAGTACGCAGTATTTT CASSEMRQGFSTQYF
TRBJ2-7 . . TRBV7-2 TGTGCCAGCAGCTTAGCTCGGGGGCCAATCTACGAGCAGTACTTC CASSLARGPIYEQYF
TRBJ1-2 few . TRBV2 TGTACCAGCAGTGAAAGGGGTTCCTATGGCTACACCTTC CTSSERGSYGYTF
TRBJ2-2 . . TRBV2 TGTGCCAGCAGTGGGGACGGAGACACCGGGGAGCTGTTTTTT CASSGDGDTGELFF
TRBJ1-1 few . TRBV15 TGTGCCACCAGCAGAGTCGCAGGGCGAGGGTTCGGCGCTGAAGCTTTCTTT CATSRVAGRGFGAEAFF
TRBJ2-5 few . TRBV5-1 TGCGCCAGCGGGGACCGGGACACCCCCAAAGAGACCCAGTACTTC CASGDRDTPKETQYF
TRBJ1-1 . . TRBV2 TGTGCCAGCAGGGGGGGGCGGGGACCTAAACACACTGAAGCTTTCTTT CASRGGRGPKHTEAFF
TRBJ2-1 many TRBD1 TRBV29-1 TGCAGCGTTGAAACGGGACAGGGGGGCAATGAGCAGTTCTTC CSVETGQGGNEQFF
TRBJ2-3 many . TRBV7-9 TGCGCCAGCAAGGGGGAAGATACGCAGTATTTT CASKGEDTQYF
TRBJ1-1 . . TRBV29-1 TGCAGCGTTTCAGAGACCGCGTTGAACACTGAAGCTTTCTTT CSVSETALNTEAFF
TRBJ2-1 . TRBD2 TRBV7-8 TGTGCCAGCAGCTACTTCGGACTAGCGGGGGGGCGAGATGAGCAGTTCTTC CASSYFGLAGGRDEQFF
TRBJ2-2 . . TRBV5-1 TGCGCCAGCAGCTTGGGTGATAGCACCGGGGAGCTGTTTTTT CASSLGDSTGELFF
TRBJ2-2 few . TRBV12-3/TRBV12-4 TGTGCCAGCAGGGGTGGGACCGGGGAGCTGTTTTTT CASRGGTGELFF
TRBJ2-5 . . TRBV20-1 TGCAGTGCCCCCGGGGGATACTACCAAGAGACCCAGTACTTC CSAPGGYYQETQYF